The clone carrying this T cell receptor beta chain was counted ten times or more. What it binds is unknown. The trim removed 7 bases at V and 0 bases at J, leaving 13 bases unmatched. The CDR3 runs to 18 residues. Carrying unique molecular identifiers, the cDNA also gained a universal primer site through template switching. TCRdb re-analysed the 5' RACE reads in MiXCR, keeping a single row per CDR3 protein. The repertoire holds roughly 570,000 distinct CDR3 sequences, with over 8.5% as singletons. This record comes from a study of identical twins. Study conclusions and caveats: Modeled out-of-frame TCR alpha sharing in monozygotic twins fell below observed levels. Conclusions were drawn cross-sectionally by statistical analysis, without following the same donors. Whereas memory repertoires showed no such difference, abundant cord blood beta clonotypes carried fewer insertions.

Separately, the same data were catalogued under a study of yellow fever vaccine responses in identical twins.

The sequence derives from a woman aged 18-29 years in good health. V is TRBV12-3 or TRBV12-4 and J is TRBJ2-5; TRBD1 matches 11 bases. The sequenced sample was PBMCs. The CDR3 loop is CASTRGTGGVRYQETQYF. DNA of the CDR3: TGTGCCAGCACCCGAGGGACAGGGGGAGTAAGGTACCAAGAGACCCAGTACTTC.